This T cell receptor beta chain was sequenced in a study of regulatory T cells in long-lasting Graves disease. Turning to the study itself: Positive TSH receptor antibodies alongside over 5 years of antithyroid drugs were what marked Graves' disease as persistent. Findings of the study overall: Patients with persistent Graves' had lower TCR diversity than newly diagnosed patients.

Combining iRepertoire HTBI primers with Arm-PCR of CDR3 regions, the authors built TCR beta libraries. TCRdb re-called the multiplex PCR reads through MiXCR, storing one row per CDR3 protein. This sample has roughly 400,000 distinct CDR3 sequences; 21% occur once, and the top ten carry around an eighth. This clonotype has just a few counts. Its matching antigen is unknown. Time point of the sample: persistent/refractory GD, antithyroid drugs over 5 years with positive TRAb. Isolated PBMC RNA provided the starting material for the TCR library. The TCR originated in a female donor with Graves disease. Sequencing was performed on peripheral blood mononuclear cells (PBMCs), taken when the disease was refractory, from a patient treated with antithyroid drugs.

CDR3 sequence: CSARDETRTYEQYF. The CDR3, as DNA: TGCAGTGCTAGAGATGAGACTAGAACCTACGAGCAGTACTTC. The V and J genes are TRBV20-1 and TRBJ2-7; possible D gene TRBD2, 6 bases. This CDR3 comprises 14 residues. Trimming took off 0 bases at V and 2 bases at J, with 11 bases between the two ends. Germline V gene data show CDR1 as DFQATT and CDR2 as SNEGSKA (reference sequence).